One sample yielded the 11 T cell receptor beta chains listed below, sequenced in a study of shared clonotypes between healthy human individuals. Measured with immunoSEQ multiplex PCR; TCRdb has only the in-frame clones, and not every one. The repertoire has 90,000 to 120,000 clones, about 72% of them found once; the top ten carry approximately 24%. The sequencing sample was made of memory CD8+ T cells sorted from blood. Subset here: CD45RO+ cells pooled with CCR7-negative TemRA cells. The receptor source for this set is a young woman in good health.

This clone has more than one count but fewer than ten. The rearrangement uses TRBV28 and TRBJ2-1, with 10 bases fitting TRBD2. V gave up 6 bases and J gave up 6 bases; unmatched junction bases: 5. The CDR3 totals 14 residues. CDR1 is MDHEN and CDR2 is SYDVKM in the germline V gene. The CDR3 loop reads CASRRLAGSNEQFF. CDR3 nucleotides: TGTGCCAGCAGAAGACTAGCGGGTTCCAATGAGCAGTTCTTC. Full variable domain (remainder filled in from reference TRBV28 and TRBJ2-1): DVKVTQSSRYLVKRTGEKVFLECVQDMDHENMFWYRQDPGLGLRLIYFSYDVKMKEKGDIPEGYSVSREKKERFSLILESASTNQTSMYLCASRRLAGSNEQFFGPGTRLTVL.

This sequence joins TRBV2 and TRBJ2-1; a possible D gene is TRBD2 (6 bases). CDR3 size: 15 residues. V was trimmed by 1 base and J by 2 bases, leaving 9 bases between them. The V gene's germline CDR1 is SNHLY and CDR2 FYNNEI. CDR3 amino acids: CASSEVGGPYNEQFF. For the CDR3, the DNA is TGTGCCAGCAGTGAAGTCGGGGGACCCTACAATGAGCAGTTCTTC.

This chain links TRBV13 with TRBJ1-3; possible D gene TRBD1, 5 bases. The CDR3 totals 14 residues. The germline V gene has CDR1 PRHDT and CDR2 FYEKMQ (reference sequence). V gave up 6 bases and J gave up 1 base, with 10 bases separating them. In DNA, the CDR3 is TGTGCCAGCAGGCAAGGGGTTTCTGGAAACACCATATATTTT. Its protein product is CASRQGVSGNTIYF.

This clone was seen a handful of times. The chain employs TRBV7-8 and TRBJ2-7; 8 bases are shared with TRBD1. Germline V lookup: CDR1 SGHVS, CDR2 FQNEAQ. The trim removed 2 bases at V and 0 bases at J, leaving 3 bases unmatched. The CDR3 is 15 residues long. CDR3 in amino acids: CASSLRQGPSYEQYF. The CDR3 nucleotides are TGTGCCAGCAGCTTACGACAGGGGCCCTCCTACGAGCAGTACTTC.

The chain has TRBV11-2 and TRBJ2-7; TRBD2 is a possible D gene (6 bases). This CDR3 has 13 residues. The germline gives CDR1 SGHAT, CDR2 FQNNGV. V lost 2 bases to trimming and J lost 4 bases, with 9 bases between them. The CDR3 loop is CASSLIREYEQYF. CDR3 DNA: TGTGCCAGCAGCTTAATCCGGGAGTACGAGCAGTACTTC.

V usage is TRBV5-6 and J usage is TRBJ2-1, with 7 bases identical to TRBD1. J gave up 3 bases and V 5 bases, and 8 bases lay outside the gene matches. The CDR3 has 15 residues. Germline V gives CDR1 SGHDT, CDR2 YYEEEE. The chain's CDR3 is CASSPGQTYYNEQFF. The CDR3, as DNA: TGTGCCAGCAGTCCGGGACAGACTTACTACAATGAGCAGTTCTTC. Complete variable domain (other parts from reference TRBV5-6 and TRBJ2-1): DAGVTQSPTHLIKTRGQQVTLRCSPKSGHDTVSWYQQALGQGPQFIFQYYEEEERQRGNFPDRFSGHQFPNYSSELNVNALLLGDSALYLCASSPGQTYYNEQFFGPGTRLTVL.

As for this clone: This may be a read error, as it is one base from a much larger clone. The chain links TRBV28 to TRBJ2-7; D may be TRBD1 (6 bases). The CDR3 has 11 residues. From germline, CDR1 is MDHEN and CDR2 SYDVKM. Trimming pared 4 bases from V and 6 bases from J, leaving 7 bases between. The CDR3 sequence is CASSYRAEQYF. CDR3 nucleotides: TGTGCCAGCAGTTACAGGGCCGAGCAGTACTTC.

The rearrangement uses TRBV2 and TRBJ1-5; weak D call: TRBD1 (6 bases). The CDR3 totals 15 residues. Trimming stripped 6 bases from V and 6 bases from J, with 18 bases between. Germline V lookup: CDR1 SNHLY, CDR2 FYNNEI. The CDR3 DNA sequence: TGTGCCAGCAGGGGTGGACAGACGATCTTTCAGCCCCAGCATTTT. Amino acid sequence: CASRGGQTIFQPQHF.

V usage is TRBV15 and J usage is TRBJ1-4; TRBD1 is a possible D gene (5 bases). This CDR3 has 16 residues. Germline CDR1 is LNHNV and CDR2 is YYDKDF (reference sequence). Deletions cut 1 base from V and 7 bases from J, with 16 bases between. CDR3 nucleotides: TGTGCCACCAGCAGAGCCGGCGGGGGAGAAGGTGAAAAACTGTTTTTT. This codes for CATSRAGGGEGEKLFF. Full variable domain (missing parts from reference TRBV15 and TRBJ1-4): DAMVIQNPRYQVTQFGKPVTLSCSQTLNHNVMYWYQQKSSQAPKLLFHYYDKDFNNEADTPDNFQSRRPNTSFCFLDIRSPGLGDTAMYLCATSRAGGGEGEKLFFGSGTQLSVL.

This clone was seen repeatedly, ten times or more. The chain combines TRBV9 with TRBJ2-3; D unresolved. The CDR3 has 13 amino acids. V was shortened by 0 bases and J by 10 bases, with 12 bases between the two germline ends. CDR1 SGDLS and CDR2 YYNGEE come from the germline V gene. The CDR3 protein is CASSVGSPHPQYF. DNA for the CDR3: TGTGCCAGCAGCGTAGGGTCCCCACATCCGCAGTATTTT.

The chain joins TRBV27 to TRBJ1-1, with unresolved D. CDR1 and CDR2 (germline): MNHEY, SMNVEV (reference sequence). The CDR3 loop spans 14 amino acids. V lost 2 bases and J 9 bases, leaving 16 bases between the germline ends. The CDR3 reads CASSLRVPAGQAFF. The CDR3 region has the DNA TGTGCCAGCAGTTTAAGGGTCCCGGCAGGACAAGCTTTCTTT.